One and the same sample provided the 10 T cell receptor beta chains below, sequenced in a study of T cells in Graves' hyperthyroidism and ophthalmopathy (dated by TCRdb to about 2019). Libraries were constructed by multiplex PCR. These reads were obtained on an Illumina HiSeq 2000. The TCR beta CDR3 regions were amplified from RNA transcripts. For the first round of RT-PCR on the TCR CDR3, the HTBI primer set was used together with the Qiagen OneStep RT-PCR kit. TCRdb passed the public sequencing reads through fastp at Q25 and MiXCR, retaining productive beta sequences. CDR3 protein duplicates are merged, each entry listing the most common genes and DNA. This sample lists a few hundred thousand distinct CDR3 sequences; approximately 15% were detected once. The top ten clones comprise roughly 5.5% of the sample. The sequencing sample was made of blood. The receptors come from a woman aged 25 to 45 with Graves' hyperthyroidism that later progressed to Graves' ophthalmopathy.

This clonotype was detected many times. The chain is built from TRBV15 and TRBJ2-5; D is perhaps TRBD2 (5 bases). CDR1 and CDR2 (germline): LNHNV, YYDKDF (reference sequence). The germline V and J ends were trimmed by 0 bases and 1 base, with 9 bases remaining between them. The CDR3 totals 15 residues. CDR3 loop: CATSRDPSGQETQYF. The CDR3 DNA reads TGTGCCACCAGCAGAGATCCGAGCGGCCAAGAGACCCAGTACTTC.

The sample holds a few counts of this clonotype. The V and J genes are TRBV20-1 and TRBJ2-3, with D uncertain. Germline-derived CDR1 and CDR2 are DFQATT and SNEGSKA (reference sequence). Trimming removed 5 bases at V and 5 bases at J, with 17 bases between. This CDR3 has 14 amino acids. CDR3 sequence (DNA): TGCAGTGCTGAAAGGACGGCGAGTGGAGATACGCAGTATTTT. It codes for CSAERTASGDTQYF.

Ten or more counts support this clonotype. CDR3 DNA sequence: TGCGCCAGCAGCTTGTTACTAGCGGGAGACTCCTACGAGCAGTACTTC. Amino acids: CASSLLLAGDSYEQYF. V is TRBV5-1 and J is TRBJ2-7, with 11 bases fitting TRBD2. Germline loops: CDR1 SGHRS, CDR2 YFSETQ. V shed 1 base, J shed 0 bases, and the junction held 3 bases outside the gene matches. This CDR3 has 16 amino acids.

V is TRBV5-6 and J is TRBJ2-3, with 10 bases that match TRBD2. This CDR3 region has 15 residues. Germline trimming cut 7 bases from V and 1 base from J; bases unmatched to any gene: 6. Germline V CDR1 and CDR2: SGHDT, YYEEEE. Here the CDR3 reads CASGTGTSGTDTQYF. The CDR3 DNA follows: TGTGCCAGCGGCACTGGGACTAGCGGCACAGATACGCAGTATTTT.

In this sample, this clonotype turned up a few times. The chain is built from TRBV6-2 or TRBV6-3 and TRBJ2-1; TRBD1 might be the D (5 bases). CDR3 length equals 16 residues. V lost 2 bases to trimming and J lost 5 bases, with 16 bases between them. Germline CDR1 reads MNHEY; CDR2 reads SVGEGT. The CDR3 nucleotides are TGTGCCAGCAGTTACGAGGACAATTCCTATGACAATGAGCAGTTCTTC. Translating gives CASSYEDNSYDNEQFF.

The chain has TRBV10-2 and TRBJ1-5; no definite D call. The CDR3 spans 12 residues. Trimming stripped 7 bases from V and 1 base from J, with 5 bases between. Germline V lookup: CDR1 WSHSY, CDR2 SAAADI. The CDR3 coding sequence is TGCGCCAGCACTAGCAGCAATCAGCCCCAGCATTTT. As protein: CASTSSNQPQHF.

About this clonotype: Possible read error: a much larger clone is one base away. As the CDR3 is not closed by the conserved phenylalanine or tryptophan, this likely results from a read error. Here the CDR3 reads CASVDAGDYNEQFV. The DNA of the CDR3 is TGTGCCAGTGTCGACGCGGGAGACTACAATGAGCAGTTCGTC. This chain uses TRBV7-9 with TRBJ2-1, with 7 bases that match TRBD2. V trimming: 9 bases; J trimming: 3 bases; junction bases outside the gene matches: 8. CDR3 length: 14 amino acids. Per germline, CDR1 SEHNR and CDR2 FQNEAQ (reference sequence).

This clonotype occurred many times. This rearrangement joins TRBV13 to TRBJ2-1; TRBD2 agrees at 8 bases. The germline CDR1 and CDR2 sequences are PRHDT and FYEKMQ (reference sequence). The ends lost 1 base at V and 8 bases at J; junction bases unmatched: 13. The length of the CDR3 is 17 residues. DNA for the CDR3: TGTGCCAGCAGCTTAGAAAAAGCGGGAGCGGTTGTTGATGAGCAGTTCTTC. Residues: CASSLEKAGAVVDEQFF.

This clonotype appeared a few times. The rearrangement uses TRBV28 and TRBJ2-1; a weak D match, TRBD1 (5 bases). The CDR3 length is 15 residues. V shed 5 bases and J shed 8 bases, with 19 bases lying between them. The germline gives CDR1 MDHEN, CDR2 SYDVKM. Here the CDR3 DNA reads TGTGCCAGCAGTCCTCCCTCAAGACAGTCTGATGAGCAGTTCTTC. Translation: CASSPPSRQSDEQFF.

This clonotype was observed once. The V call is TRBV19, the J call TRBJ1-5, with D possibly matching TRBD1 (5 bases). This CDR3 is 20 amino acids long. V was shortened by 2 bases and J by 3 bases, with 26 bases between the two germline ends. Germline CDR1 reads LNHDA; CDR2 reads SQIVND (reference sequence). The CDR3 nucleotides are TGTGCCAGTAGTATAATCGAGGAGTCAGGGAAGGGTAGTTCCAATCAGCCCCAGCATTTT. It encodes CASSIIEESGKGSSNQPQHF.